One and the same sample provided the 14 T cell receptor beta chains below, sequenced in a study of technical replicates of blood from a handful of donors. Generated by immunoSEQ multiplex PCR, the TCRdb table keeps only in-frame clones and is missing some. The sample includes approximately 73,000 clones, around 96% of them seen just once. Sequences were obtained from T cells isolated from PBMCs. These receptors were taken from a human donor in good health.

The rearrangement uses TRBV7-9 and TRBJ2-7; 7 bases agree with TRBD2. The CDR3 is made up of 12 amino acids. V lost 6 bases, J lost 5 bases, and 4 bases stayed unmatched. Germline loops: CDR1 SEHNR, CDR2 FQNEAQ (reference sequence). CDR3 sequence (DNA): TGTGCCAGCAGTAGCGGGCAGAACGAGCAGTACTTC. This sequence encodes CASSSGQNEQYF.

V is TRBV7-6 and J is TRBJ2-1, with unresolved D. The length of the CDR3 is 12 residues. Trimming stripped 5 bases from V and 8 bases from J, with 10 bases between. The germline CDR1 and CDR2 sequences are SGHVS and FNYEAQ. The CDR3 reads CASSQNPHEQFF. DNA of the CDR3: TGTGCCAGCAGCCAAAATCCCCATGAGCAGTTCTTC.

This chain uses TRBV28 with TRBJ2-7, with D tentatively TRBD1 (5 bases). Germline CDR1 and CDR2: MDHEN and SYDVKM. This CDR3 contains 13 residues. V lost 5 bases, J lost 3 bases, and 11 bases lay in between. CDR3 bases: TGTGCCAGCAGTCAGGACACCTACTACGAGCAGTACTTC. Its protein is CASSQDTYYEQYF.

DNA of the CDR3: TGTGCCAGCTCACCACCGATCAGGGGAAACACTGAAGCTTTCTTT. It specifies CASSPPIRGNTEAFF. The rearrangement joins TRBV18 to TRBJ1-1, with D perhaps matching TRBD1 (6 bases). The CDR3 length is 15 residues. Germline V gene sequence: CDR1 KGHSH, CDR2 LQKENI. V lost 0 bases and J lost 2, with 10 bases in between.

The chain couples TRBV30 to TRBJ2-1, with TRBD2 matching 7 bases. The CDR3 runs to 14 residues. V trimming: 0 bases; J trimming: 9 bases; junction bases outside the gene matches: 8. Germline V CDR1 and CDR2: GTSNPN, SVGIG (reference sequence). CDR3 sequence (DNA): TGTGCCTGGAGTGTACTACGGGGGAGGGCTGAGCAGTTCTTC. Its protein product is CAWSVLRGRAEQFF.

The chain carries TRBV6-5 and TRBJ1-1; 8 nucleotides line up with TRBD1. V gave up 7 bases and J gave up 4 bases; unmatched junction bases: 5. The germline V gene has CDR1 MNHEY and CDR2 SVGAGI. CDR3 length: 13 amino acids. The CDR3 protein is CASTRQGITEAFF. CDR3 coding DNA: TGTGCCAGCACTAGACAGGGGATCACTGAAGCTTTCTTT.

The V and J genes are TRBV7-9 and TRBJ2-1, with D possibly matching TRBD2 (6 bases). This CDR3 is built from 14 residues. The germline CDR1 and CDR2 sequences are SEHNR and FQNEAQ (reference sequence). The V end lost 5 bases, the J end lost 4 bases, and 12 bases lay between the germline ends. The CDR3 here is CASSGRDSYNEQFF. DNA for the CDR3: TGTGCCAGCAGCGGGCGGGATTCATACAATGAGCAGTTCTTC.

The genes are TRBV4-2 and TRBJ2-4; the match to TRBD2 covers 12 bases. The CDR3 extends over 17 amino acids. The V gene end was trimmed by 4 bases and the J gene end by 7 bases; junction bases not matched to a gene: 11. The germline V gene has CDR1 LGHNA and CDR2 YNFKEQ. The CDR3 DNA reads as TGTGCCAGCAGCCGGCCATCGAGGACTAGCGGGGTCAACATTCAGTACTTC. Its protein is CASSRPSRTSGVNIQYF.

The V and J genes are TRBV4-1 and TRBJ2-6; D uncertain. The V gene lost 1 base and the J gene lost 0 bases, with 10 bases spanning the gap. Germline CDR1 MGHRA, CDR2 YSYEKL. The CDR3 has 17 residues. This chain's CDR3 is CASSQVVERSGANVLTF. For the CDR3, the DNA is TGCGCCAGCAGCCAAGTGGTAGAACGCTCTGGGGCCAACGTCCTGACTTTC.

This chain's CDR3 is CASSFWGSRGKLFF. CDR3 DNA sequence: TGTGCCAGCAGCTTCTGGGGCTCAAGGGGAAAACTGTTTTTT. This chain connects TRBV5-6 to TRBJ1-4; a possible D gene is TRBD1 (5 bases). Germline loops: CDR1 SGHDT, CDR2 YYEEEE. The CDR3 contains 14 residues. Trimming pared 2 bases from V and 10 bases from J, leaving 15 bases between.

V gene TRBV29-1 combines with J gene TRBJ1-4; TRBD1 aligns across 8 bases. The germline V gene encodes CDR1 SQVTM and CDR2 ANQGSEA. CDR3 length: 14 residues. The J segment lost 7 bases and the V segment lost 4 bases, leaving 8 bases of the junction unmatched. CDR3 residues: CSVAGQGGREKLFF. CDR3 sequence (DNA): TGCAGCGTTGCCGGACAGGGAGGGCGTGAAAAACTGTTTTTT.

This clone was found a few times. V is TRBV18 and J is TRBJ1-2, with D uncertain. Per the germline V gene, CDR1 is KGHSH and CDR2 is LQKENI. Trimming took 1 base from V and 3 from J, leaving 3 bases between them. CDR3 length equals 12 residues. The chain's CDR3 is CASSPLDYGYTF. The CDR3 DNA is TGTGCCAGCTCACCACTAGACTATGGCTACACCTTC.

This clone came up once. The chain uses TRBV20-1 and TRBJ1-1, with D possibly matching TRBD1 (6 bases). CDR1 is DFQATT and CDR2 is SNEGSKA in the germline V gene (reference sequence). This CDR3 is 10 amino acids long. The V end lost 6 bases, the J end lost 8 bases, and 10 bases lay between the germline ends. CDR3 in DNA: TGCAGTGCCACCGGGACAGAAGCTTTCTTT. It translates to CSATGTEAFF.

The chain couples TRBV19 to TRBJ1-1; D is ambiguous. The V gene's germline CDR1 is LNHDA and CDR2 SQIVND (reference sequence). The CDR3 length is 13 residues. V lost 5 bases to trimming and J lost 5 bases, with 12 bases between them. The CDR3 DNA follows: TGTGCCAGTAGTGTAAGACGGGGTACTGAAGCTTTCTTT. This sequence encodes CASSVRRGTEAFF.